This TCR beta chain was found in a study of OX40 agonist ivuxolimab in advanced cancers. On the study more broadly: Patients were treated with intravenous ivuxolimab, dosed at 0.01 to 10 mg/kg and infused every 2 weeks. Study results and caveats: Both blood CD4+ and CD8+ T cells showed clonal growth by week 6 at 0.1 to 3.0 mg/kg. More expanded clones were seen, on average, in CD8+ T cells than in CD4+.

This CDR3 is 14 amino acids long. Between the trimmed V and J ends, which lost 3 bases and 2 bases, there was a span of 5 bases. Per the germline V gene, CDR1 is LNHDA and CDR2 is SQIVND (reference sequence). Only in-frame clones appear in the TCRdb table, and some are missing; sequencing was by immunoSEQ multiplex PCR. The repertoire holds fewer than 70,000 clones, with 75% to 85% as singletons. In the case of this clone: What it binds is unknown.

This chain links TRBV19 with TRBJ2-6; D unclear. The source material was CD4+ or CD8+ T cells sorted from blood, sampled in a trial of the OX40 agonist ivuxolimab. This clonotype was sampled from an adult with an advanced solid tumor such as melanoma, head and neck, liver or kidney cancer. The CDR3 sequence is CASSISPGANVLTF. The CDR3 DNA sequence: TGTGCCAGTAGTATCAGCCCTGGGGCCAACGTCCTGACTTTC. Together with reference TRBV19 and TRBJ2-6, the CDR3 gives the full variable domain: DGGITQSPKYLFRKEGQNVTLSCEQNLNHDAMYWYRQDPGQGLRLIYYSQIVNDFQKGDIAEGYSVSREKKESFPLTVTSAQKNPTAFYLCASSISPGANVLTFGAGSRLTVL.